This TCR beta chain originates from a study of shared clonotypes between healthy human individuals. Findings and limits, study-wide: Deeper or shallower sequencing was expected to change how clonotypes are shared among donors. Generation of non-shared clonotypes was less probable than generation of clonotypes shared by all four donors.

On this clone: The antigen remains undetermined.

V was pared by 4 bases and J by 6 bases, with 16 bases between. The CDR3 covers 15 residues. Germline CDR1 is SGHRS and CDR2 is YFSETQ. Each PCR replicate from the sorted subsets contained 150 to 250 ng DNA, which is about 31,000 T cell genomes. The repertoire was sequenced with immunoSEQ multiplex PCR; TCRdb's copy has only in-frame clones and lacks some. This sample yields more than 2,000,000 clones, of which approximately 95% are seen a single time; 0.39% belongs to the top ten. The genes are TRBV5-1 and TRBJ2-2, with D perhaps matching TRBD1 (6 bases). The sequenced sample consisted of naive CD4+ T cells from PBMCs. Documented subset: CD45RA+ positively selected. This receptor was identified in a man aged 18 to 29 in good health. Some clones in this sample may be carry-over from other donors' samples. The CDR3 DNA follows: TGCGCCAGCAGCCCTACGAATCAGGGGTCCGGGGAGCTGTTTTTT. This gives the protein CASSPTNQGSGELFF. Combining the CDR3 with reference TRBV5-1 and TRBJ2-2 gives the whole variable domain KAGVTQTPRYLIKTRGQQVTLSCSPISGHRSVSWYQQTPGQGLQFLFEYFSETQRNKGNFPGRFSGRQFSNSRSEMNVSTLELGDSALYLCASSPTNQGSGELFFGEGSRLTVL.